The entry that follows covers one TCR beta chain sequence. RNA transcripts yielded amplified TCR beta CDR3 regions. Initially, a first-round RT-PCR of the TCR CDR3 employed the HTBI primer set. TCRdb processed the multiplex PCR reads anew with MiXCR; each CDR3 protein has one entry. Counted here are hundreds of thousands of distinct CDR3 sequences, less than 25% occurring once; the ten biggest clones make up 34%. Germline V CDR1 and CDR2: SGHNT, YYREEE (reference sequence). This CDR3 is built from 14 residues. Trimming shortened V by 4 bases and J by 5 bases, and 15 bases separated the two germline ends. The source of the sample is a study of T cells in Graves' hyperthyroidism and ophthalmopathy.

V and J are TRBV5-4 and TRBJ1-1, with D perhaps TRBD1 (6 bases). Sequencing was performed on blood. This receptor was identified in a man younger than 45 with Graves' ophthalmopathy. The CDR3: CASSTGTRLTEAFF. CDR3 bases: TGTGCCAGCAGCACCGGGACACGGCTAACTGAAGCTTTCTTT.